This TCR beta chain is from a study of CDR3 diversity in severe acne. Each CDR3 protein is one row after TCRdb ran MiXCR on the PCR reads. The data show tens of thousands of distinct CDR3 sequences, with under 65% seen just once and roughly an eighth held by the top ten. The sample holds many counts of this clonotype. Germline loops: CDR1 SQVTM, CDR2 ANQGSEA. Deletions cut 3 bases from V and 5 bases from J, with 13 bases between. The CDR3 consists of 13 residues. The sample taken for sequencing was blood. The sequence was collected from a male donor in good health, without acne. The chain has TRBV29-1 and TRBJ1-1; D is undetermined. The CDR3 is CSVDSGIRTEAFF. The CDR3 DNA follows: TGCAGCGTTGATTCGGGGATTCGGACTGAAGCTTTCTTT.